This entry describes one T cell receptor beta chain. It lacks a known antigen. No much larger clonotype is one base removed from it; base qualities were not supplied. The sample's time point label is to be understood as: baseline before oral tofacitinib. Lesional scalp punch biopsies and peripheral blood were collected from alopecia areata patients. PBMCs were isolated by density centrifugation and stained for CD3, CD4 and CD8, after which CD4+ and CD8+ T cells were sorted on a FACSAria. From its cysteine to its phenylalanine, the CDR3 spans 13 amino acids. The entry retains the CDR3 DNA only, 39 bases that are in frame from base 1. Relative to germline, V is 0 bases shorter and J is 5 bases shorter, with 5 bases between their ends. The germline V gene provides CDR1 MGHRA and CDR2 YSYEKL. Library preparation was by the immunoSEQ multiplex PCR assay. RNA was extracted from all samples and reverse transcribed into cDNA as template for TCR sequencing. SuperScript III was used for first-strand cDNA synthesis, primed with a 2:1 mix of oligo-dT and random hexamers. A synthetic immune receptor repertoire was used to gauge amplification bias, and whatever bias remained was removed computationally. On the study's bioinformatics: After raw reads were preprocessed to remove errors, the CDR3 was defined following IMGT conventions as running from the conserved cysteine to phenylalanine. To get clonality, Shannon entropy was normalized by log2 of the number of productive unique TCRs and the result was subtracted from 1. Scalp TCRbeta sequences were cross-referenced with sorted blood CD4 and CD8 repertoires so that the CD4 or CD8 identity of scalp clones could be inferred. TCRdb took over this immuneACCESS table, retaining in-frame rearrangements with V and J assigned. Such tables are incomplete; in checked studies, under half of the missing clones stem from an unresolved V gene, and the remainder is unexplained. D and trimming were read from the DNA, whereas the V and J calls and clone size are those reported in that table. The sample table records 150,000 to 200,000 clones; about 70% of these occur just once. The ten largest account for over 9.5% of the sample.

The data originate from a study of CD8+ T cells in alopecia areata (dated by TCRdb to the late 2010s). Looking at the study overall: Treated patients were enrolled in an open-label pilot trial of oral tofacitinib, 5 to 10 mg twice daily, for moderate-to-severe alopecia areata. In both human patients and the C3H/HeJ mouse model, the study applied high-throughput TCRbeta sequencing to look at T cell clonal expansion in alopecia areata. Tofacitinib-treated patients had biopsies at baseline and at 4 and 24 weeks of treatment, with a later scalp biopsy in several patients. RNA was extracted with the PAXgene miRNA kit for fixed scalp, the miRNeasy kit for PBMCs, and the RNeasy kit for mouse skin. Amplification of TCRbeta CDR3 regions was done by immunoSEQ multiplex PCR using 35 Vbeta forward primers and 13 Jbeta reverse primers. Human TCRbeta sequencing covered scalp tissue and sorted CD4+ and CD8+ peripheral blood T cells from patchy and totalis/universalis alopecia areata patients and healthy controls. Tofacitinib was administered for 6 to 18 months, and 6 months of follow-up off drug were then conducted to assess delayed response and recurrence. Scalp clonality was compared across normal scalp (n=4), patchy alopecia areata scalp (n=8), and alopecia totalis/universalis scalp (n=8).

Study-wide findings and limitations: Compared with normal scalp, lesional scalp, particularly in alopecia totalis/universalis, had higher clonality and more expanded CD8+ clones, which suggests antigenic drive. TCR sequences shared between patients were less clear than in mice, possibly partly because of HLA diversity in the patient population. Unlike mouse skin, where gammadelta T cells dominate, normal human skin contains resident alphabeta T cells that get sequenced too, which complicates analysis of the scalp TCR repertoire.

The receptor chain draws on TRBV4-1 and TRBJ2-1; the D gene cannot be resolved reliably. Sequenced material: CD8+ T cells sorted from blood, taken at week 0. This TCR came from a human donor with alopecia areata. The DNA sequence is given as TGCGCCAGCAGCCAAGATGGCAACAATGAGCAGTTCTTC. It translates to CASSQDGNNEQFF.